A selection of T cell receptor beta chains follows, all from one sample in a study of cytomegalovirus exposure and HLA in healthy donors. The repertoire was sequenced with immunoSEQ multiplex PCR; TCRdb's copy has only in-frame clones and lacks some. The sample holds roughly 120,000 clones, roughly 70% seen once. Input material: PBMCs. The receptor set was obtained from a woman aged 18-29 years in good health and CMV-seronegative. Both conserved end residues are part of each CDR3. D genes are given only for firm matches. Size is stated for part of the rows, as once, few or many counts, or as a class when the clone is expanded.

>TRBV15|TRBJ2-3|TRBD1|.
CATSRTGDNTDTQYF
TGTGCCACCAGCCGGACAGGGGATAACACAGATACGCAGTATTTT
>TRBV15|TRBJ1-1|.|.
CATSRGGLGTEAFF
TGTGCCACCAGCAGAGGGGGGCTTGGGACTGAAGCTTTCTTT
>TRBV28|TRBJ1-1|.|.
CASTLSAAGASEAFF
TGTGCCAGCACCCTTTCGGCGGCAGGCGCTAGCGAAGCTTTCTTT
>TRBV2|TRBJ2-5|TRBD2|.
CASSERSGVAETQYF
TGTGCCAGCAGTGAACGGAGCGGGGTTGCGGAGACCCAGTACTTC
>TRBV7-9|TRBJ2-7|TRBD1|.
CASSLDRVPNEQYF
TGTGCCAGCAGTTTAGACAGGGTTCCGAACGAGCAGTACTTC
>TRBV28|TRBJ2-1|TRBD2|.
CASSFLERGGHNEQFF
TGTGCCAGCAGTTTTTTAGAGCGGGGGGGTCACAATGAGCAGTTCTTC
>TRBV30|TRBJ1-1|.|.
CAWSARGGVTEAFF
TGTGCCTGGAGTGCCCGGGGGGGGGTCACTGAAGCTTTCTTT
>TRBV14|TRBJ2-3|TRBD2|.
CASSPRLAGFTDTQYF
TGTGCCAGCAGCCCCCGACTAGCGGGATTCACAGATACGCAGTATTTT
>TRBV9|TRBJ2-2|.|.
CASSVGQNTGELFF
TGTGCCAGCAGCGTAGGTCAAAACACCGGGGAGCTGTTTTTT
>TRBV6-6|TRBJ2-5|.|.
CASSRTGETQYF
TGTGCCAGCAGTCGTACTGGAGAGACCCAGTACTTC
>TRBV13|TRBJ1-1|TRBD1|once
CASSRLGQLANDTEAFF
TGTGCCAGCAGCCGGCTGGGACAGCTCGCTAACGACACTGAAGCTTTCTTT
>TRBV10-3|TRBJ2-7|.|.
CAINPGQGREQYF
TGTGCCATCAACCCGGGACAAGGGCGCGAGCAGTACTTC
>TRBV28|TRBJ1-1|TRBD1|.
CASSFRGPYEAFF
TGTGCCAGCAGTTTTAGGGGGCCTTATGAAGCTTTCTTT
>TRBV7-3|TRBJ1-1|.|.
CASSSLPGENTEAFF
TGTGCCAGCAGCTCCCTCCCAGGGGAGAACACTGAAGCTTTCTTT
>TRBV5-1|TRBJ2-7|TRBD1|.
CASYDRGGSSEQYF
TGCGCCAGCTACGACAGGGGGGGATCCTCCGAGCAGTACTTC
>TRBV5-1|TRBJ1-3|.|.
CASSLVGIGNTIYF
TGCGCCAGCAGCTTGGTCGGGATCGGGAACACCATATATTTT
>TRBV30|TRBJ2-3|TRBD2|.
CAWRKGLANTQYF
TGTGCCTGGAGAAAAGGACTAGCTAATACGCAGTATTTT
>TRBV18|TRBJ1-3|.|.
CASSPIDTIYF
TGTGCCAGCTCACCTATAGACACCATATATTTT
>TRBV7-9|TRBJ1-2|.|.
CASSLSWGGTYTF
TGTGCCAGCAGCTTAAGTTGGGGGGGTACCTACACCTTC
>TRBV19|TRBJ1-1|TRBD1|.
CATRRGLENTEAFF
TGTGCCACCCGCAGGGGGCTTGAGAACACTGAAGCTTTCTTT
>TRBV7-2|TRBJ2-1|.|.
CASSLVAGEQFF
TGTGCCAGCAGCTTAGTAGCCGGGGAGCAGTTCTTC
>TRBV9|TRBJ2-1|TRBD1|.
CASSVGDRGQNEQFF
TGTGCCAGCAGCGTAGGGGACAGGGGGCAGAATGAGCAGTTCTTC
>TRBV7-2|TRBJ2-3|.|.
CASSLRASRGGITDTQYF
TGTGCCAGCAGCCTGAGAGCTTCTAGGGGGGGGATCACAGATACGCAGTATTTT
>TRBV5-4|TRBJ2-7|TRBD1|.
CASSLDRTGGLNEQYF
TGTGCCAGCAGCTTGGATCGGACAGGGGGCTTGAACGAGCAGTACTTC
>TRBV7-9|TRBJ1-2|TRBD1|once
CASSLGGTGTGVYGYTF
TGTGCCAGCAGCTTAGGAGGCACCGGGACAGGGGTCTATGGCTACACCTTC
>TRBV2|TRBJ1-1|.|few
CASSALSTEAFF
TGTGCCAGCAGTGCCCTGAGCACTGAAGCTTTCTTT
>TRBV6-5|TRBJ2-1|.|.
CASSYSRRGQNEQFF
TGTGCCAGCAGTTACTCAAGGAGGGGTCAGAATGAGCAGTTCTTC
>TRBV4-1|TRBJ2-7|.|.
CASSQDYPGIYEQYF
TGCGCCAGCAGCCAAGATTATCCAGGGATCTACGAGCAGTACTTC
>TRBV6-1|TRBJ1-2|.|.
CASIQTWGGYGYTF
TGTGCCAGCATCCAAACCTGGGGGGGGTATGGCTACACCTTC
>TRBV6-5|TRBJ2-7|.|.
CASSAGQSYEQYF
TGTGCCAGCAGTGCGGGACAGTCCTACGAGCAGTACTTC
>TRBV4-1|TRBJ2-5|.|.
CASSQARGADVETQYF
TGCGCCAGCAGCCAAGCACGGGGGGCCGACGTTGAGACCCAGTACTTC
>TRBV5-6|TRBJ2-1|.|once
CASSLTTDNEQFF
TGTGCCAGCAGCTTGACCACAGACAATGAGCAGTTCTTC
>TRBV7-9|TRBJ1-2|.|.
CASSLVLPPFPGNGYTF
TGTGCCAGCAGCTTAGTACTTCCCCCCTTCCCGGGAAATGGCTACACCTTC
>TRBV9|TRBJ2-2|TRBD1|.
CASQVTGGVGELFF
TGTGCCAGCCAAGTCACAGGGGGCGTGGGGGAGCTGTTTTTT
>TRBV5-5|TRBJ1-2|TRBD1|.
CASSSTPQGVGYGYTF
TGTGCCAGCAGTTCAACTCCACAGGGGGTGGGCTATGGCTACACCTTC
>TRBV5-1|TRBJ2-1|.|few
CASSDSDVYNEQFF
TGCGCCAGCAGCGACTCCGACGTTTACAATGAGCAGTTCTTC
>TRBV6-5|TRBJ2-5|.|.
CASSYSRGQETQYF
TGTGCCAGCAGTTACTCTCGGGGCCAAGAGACCCAGTACTTC
>TRBV5-8|TRBJ1-5|TRBD1|few
CASSLAGGRNQPQHF
TGTGCCAGCAGTCTCGCAGGGGGTCGGAATCAGCCCCAGCATTTT
>TRBV2|TRBJ2-7|TRBD2|.
CAGGLASSYEQYF
TGTGCCGGAGGACTAGCGTCGAGTTACGAGCAGTACTTC
>TRBV10-3|TRBJ2-3|.|.
CAISRDTTSTDTQYF
TGTGCCATCAGTCGGGACACAACTAGCACAGATACGCAGTATTTT
>TRBV5-6|TRBJ1-5|TRBD1|.
CASSFRTGRGISNQPQHF
TGTGCCAGCAGCTTTAGGACAGGGAGGGGGATTAGCAATCAGCCCCAGCATTTT
>TRBV29-1|TRBJ1-1|.|.
CSVGPKENTEAFF
TGCAGCGTTGGGCCAAAAGAGAACACTGAAGCTTTCTTT
>TRBV6-5|TRBJ1-4|.|.
CASSLGRQELGKLFF
TGTGCCAGCAGTTTAGGTAGACAGGAATTAGGAAAACTGTTTTTT
>TRBV28|TRBJ1-2|TRBD1|.
CASSPPTGGGGYTF
TGTGCCAGCAGTCCCCCGACAGGGGGGGGCGGCTACACCTTC
>TRBV12-5|TRBJ2-7|TRBD1|.
CASGLYGQVEQYF
TGTGCTAGTGGACTCTACGGACAGGTCGAGCAGTACTTC
>TRBV5-8|TRBJ2-2|TRBD1|.
CASSSGDRATGELFF
TGTGCCAGCAGCTCGGGGGACAGGGCCACCGGGGAGCTGTTTTTT
>TRBV9|TRBJ1-2|.|.
CASSGSGDYGYTF
TGTGCCAGCAGCGGATCGGGAGATTATGGCTACACCTTC
>TRBV30|TRBJ1-3|.|few
CAWRFGGGEGNTIYF
TGTGCCTGGAGGTTCGGGGGGGGAGAAGGAAACACCATATATTTT
>TRBV30|TRBJ2-3|.|.
CAWTSDRTQYF
TGTGCCTGGACCTCCGACAGGACGCAGTATTTT
>TRBV11-2|TRBJ1-1|.|.
CATPLGGGVVLLTEAFF
TGTGCCACCCCCTTGGGGGGTGGGGTAGTATTACTGACTGAAGCTTTCTTT
>TRBV6-5|TRBJ1-1|.|.
CASSDFRVAFF
TGTGCCAGCAGCGACTTCAGGGTTGCTTTCTTT